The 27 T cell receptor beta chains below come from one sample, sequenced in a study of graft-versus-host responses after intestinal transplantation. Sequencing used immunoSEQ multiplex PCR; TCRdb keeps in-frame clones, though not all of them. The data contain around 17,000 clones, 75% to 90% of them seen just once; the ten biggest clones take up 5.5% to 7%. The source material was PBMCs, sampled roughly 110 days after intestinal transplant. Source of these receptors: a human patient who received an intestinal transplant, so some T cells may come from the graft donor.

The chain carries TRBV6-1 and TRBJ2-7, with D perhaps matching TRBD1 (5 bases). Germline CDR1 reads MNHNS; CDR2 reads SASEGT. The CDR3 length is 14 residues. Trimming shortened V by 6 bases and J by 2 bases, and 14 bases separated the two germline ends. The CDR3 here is CASSRREGAYEQYF. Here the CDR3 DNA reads TGTGCCAGCAGCCGGCGTGAAGGGGCCTACGAGCAGTACTTC.

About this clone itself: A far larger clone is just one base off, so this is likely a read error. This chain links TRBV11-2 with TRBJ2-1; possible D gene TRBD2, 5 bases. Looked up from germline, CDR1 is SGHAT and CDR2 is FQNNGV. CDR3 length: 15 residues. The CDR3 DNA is TGTGCCAACAGCTTCCTAGGAGGTATCAACAATGAGCAGTTCTTC. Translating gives CANSFLGGINNEQFF.

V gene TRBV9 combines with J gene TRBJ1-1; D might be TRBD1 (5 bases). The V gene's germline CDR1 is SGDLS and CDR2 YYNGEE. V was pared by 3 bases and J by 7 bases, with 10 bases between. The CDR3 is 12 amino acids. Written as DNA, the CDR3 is TGTGCCAGCAGCGGCGGGGCAGGTGAAGCTTTCTTT. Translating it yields CASSGGAGEAFF.

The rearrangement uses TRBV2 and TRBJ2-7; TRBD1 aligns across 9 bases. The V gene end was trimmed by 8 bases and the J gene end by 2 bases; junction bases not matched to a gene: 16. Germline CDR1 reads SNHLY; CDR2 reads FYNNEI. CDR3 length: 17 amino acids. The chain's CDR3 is CASQTGTGLTKTYEQYF. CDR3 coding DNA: TGTGCCAGCCAAACCGGGACAGGGCTTACGAAAACCTACGAGCAGTACTTC.

This chain's CDR3 is CSVEKDRGVEAFF. For the CDR3, the DNA is TGCAGCGTTGAAAAGGACAGGGGTGTTGAAGCTTTCTTT. The rearrangement links TRBV29-1 to TRBJ1-1; TRBD1 matches 9 bases. Looked up from germline, CDR1 is SQVTM and CDR2 is ANQGSEA. The CDR3 has 13 residues. V shed 2 bases and J 7 bases; nucleotides not matched to a gene: 5.

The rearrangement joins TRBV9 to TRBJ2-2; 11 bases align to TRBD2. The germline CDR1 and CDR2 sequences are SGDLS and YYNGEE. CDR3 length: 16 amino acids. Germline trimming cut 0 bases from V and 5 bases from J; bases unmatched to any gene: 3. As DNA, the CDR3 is TGTGCCAGCAGCGTAGACCTAGCGGGAGGAACCGGGGAGCTGTTTTTT. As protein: CASSVDLAGGTGELFF.

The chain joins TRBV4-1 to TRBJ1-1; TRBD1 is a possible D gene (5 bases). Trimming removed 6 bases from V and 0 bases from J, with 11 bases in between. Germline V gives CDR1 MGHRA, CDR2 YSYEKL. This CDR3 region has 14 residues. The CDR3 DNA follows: TGCGCCAGCAGGGGAGGACACCTGAACACTGAAGCTTTCTTT. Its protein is CASRGGHLNTEAFF.

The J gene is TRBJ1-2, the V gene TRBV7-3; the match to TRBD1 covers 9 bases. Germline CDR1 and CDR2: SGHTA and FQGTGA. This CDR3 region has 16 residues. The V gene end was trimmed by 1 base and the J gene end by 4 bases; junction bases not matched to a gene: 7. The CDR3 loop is CASSLKGDRAAYGYTF. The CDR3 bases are TGTGCCAGCAGCTTAAAAGGGGACAGGGCTGCCTATGGCTACACCTTC.

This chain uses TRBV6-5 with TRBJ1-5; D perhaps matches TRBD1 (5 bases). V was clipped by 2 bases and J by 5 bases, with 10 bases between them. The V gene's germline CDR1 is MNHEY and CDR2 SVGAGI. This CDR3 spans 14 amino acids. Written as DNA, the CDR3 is TGTGCCAGCAGTTACGGGATGGGGGATCAGCCCCAGCATTTT. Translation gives CASSYGMGDQPQHF.

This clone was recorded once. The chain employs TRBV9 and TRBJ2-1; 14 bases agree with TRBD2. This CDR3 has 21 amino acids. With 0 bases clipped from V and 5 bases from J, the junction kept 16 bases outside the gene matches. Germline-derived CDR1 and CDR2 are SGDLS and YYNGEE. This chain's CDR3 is CASSVAGRTSGRFRRDNEQFF. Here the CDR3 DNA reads TGTGCCAGCAGCGTAGCGGGCAGGACTAGCGGGAGGTTTCGTAGGGACAATGAGCAGTTCTTC.

CDR3 sequence reads: CASSFNTGRLAQETQYF. The DNA of the CDR3 is TGTGCCAGCAGTTTCAACACCGGACGGTTGGCGCAAGAGACCCAGTACTTC. V is TRBV28 and J is TRBJ2-5, with D unclear. CDR3 length equals 17 residues. Germline V gene lookup returns CDR1 MDHEN and CDR2 SYDVKM. V was pared by 3 bases and J by 2 bases, with 19 bases between.

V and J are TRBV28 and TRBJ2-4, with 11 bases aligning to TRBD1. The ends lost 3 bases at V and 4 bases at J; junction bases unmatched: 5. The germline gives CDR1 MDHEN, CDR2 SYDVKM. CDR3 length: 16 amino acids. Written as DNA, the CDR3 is TGTGCCAGCAGTTTGTGGACAGGGGGCGGAAAAAACATTCAGTACTTC. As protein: CASSLWTGGGKNIQYF.

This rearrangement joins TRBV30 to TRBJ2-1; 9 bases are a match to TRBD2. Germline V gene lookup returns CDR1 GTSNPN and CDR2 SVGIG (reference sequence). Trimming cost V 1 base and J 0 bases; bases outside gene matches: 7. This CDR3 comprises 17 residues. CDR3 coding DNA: TGTGCCTGGAGTGGAATGGCGGGAGGGATCTCCTACAATGAGCAGTTCTTC. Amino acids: CAWSGMAGGISYNEQFF. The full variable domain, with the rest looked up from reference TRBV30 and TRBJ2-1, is SQTIHQWPATLVQPVGSPLSLECTVEGTSNPNLYWYRQAAGRGLQLLFYSVGIGQISSEVPQNLSASRPQDRQFILSSKKLLLSDSGFYLCAWSGMAGGISYNEQFFGPGTRLTVL.

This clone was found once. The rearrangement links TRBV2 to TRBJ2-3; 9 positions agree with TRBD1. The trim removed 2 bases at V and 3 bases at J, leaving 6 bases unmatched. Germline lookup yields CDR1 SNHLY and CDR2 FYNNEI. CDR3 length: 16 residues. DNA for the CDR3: TGTGCCAGCAGTGAAATCTGGACAGGGGAAACAGATACGCAGTATTTT. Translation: CASSEIWTGETDTQYF.

The CDR3 spells CASSPLAIGTYNEQFF. For the CDR3, the DNA is TGCGCCAGCAGCCCTCTAGCGATCGGGACCTACAATGAGCAGTTCTTC. V usage is TRBV4-3 and J usage is TRBJ2-1, with D perhaps matching TRBD2 (6 bases). Germline CDR1 LGHNA, CDR2 YSLEER. Trimming removed 4 bases from V and 2 bases from J, with 15 bases in between. The CDR3 contains 16 residues.

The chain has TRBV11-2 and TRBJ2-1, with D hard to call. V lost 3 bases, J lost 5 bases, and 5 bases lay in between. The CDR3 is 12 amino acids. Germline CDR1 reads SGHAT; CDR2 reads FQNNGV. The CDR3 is CASSFNDNEQFF. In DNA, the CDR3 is TGTGCCAGCAGCTTCAATGACAATGAGCAGTTCTTC.

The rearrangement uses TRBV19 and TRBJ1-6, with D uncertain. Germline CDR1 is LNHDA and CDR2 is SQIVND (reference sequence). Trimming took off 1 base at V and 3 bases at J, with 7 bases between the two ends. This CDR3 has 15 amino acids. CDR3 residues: CASSIGDFYNSPLHF. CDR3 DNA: TGTGCCAGTAGTATAGGAGACTTCTATAATTCACCCCTCCACTTT.

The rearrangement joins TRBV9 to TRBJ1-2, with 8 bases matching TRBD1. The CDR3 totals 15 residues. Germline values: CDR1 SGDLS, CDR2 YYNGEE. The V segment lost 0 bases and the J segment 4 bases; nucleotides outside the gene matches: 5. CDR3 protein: CASSVGRDRPYGYTF. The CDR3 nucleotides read TGTGCCAGCAGCGTAGGGAGGGACAGGCCCTATGGCTACACCTTC.

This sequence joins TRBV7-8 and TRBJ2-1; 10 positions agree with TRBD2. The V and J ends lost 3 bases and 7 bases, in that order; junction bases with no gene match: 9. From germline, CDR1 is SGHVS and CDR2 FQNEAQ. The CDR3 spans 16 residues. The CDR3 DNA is TGTGCCAGCAGCTTTGTCACTAGCGGGATGGTGAATGAGCAGTTCTTC. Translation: CASSFVTSGMVNEQFF. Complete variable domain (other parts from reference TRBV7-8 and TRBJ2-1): GAGVSQSPRYKVAKRGQDVALRCDPISGHVSLFWYQQALGQGPEFLTYFQNEAQLDKSGLPSDRFFAERPEGSVSTLKIQRTQQEDSAVYLCASSFVTSGMVNEQFFGPGTRLTVL.

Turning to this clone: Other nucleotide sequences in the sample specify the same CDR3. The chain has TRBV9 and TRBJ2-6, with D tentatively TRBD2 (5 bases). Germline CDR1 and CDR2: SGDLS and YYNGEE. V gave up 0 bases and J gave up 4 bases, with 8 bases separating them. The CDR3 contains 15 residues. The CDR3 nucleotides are TGTGCCAGCAGCGTAGGTGGGAGAGGGGCCAACGTCCTGACTTTC. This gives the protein CASSVGGRGANVLTF.

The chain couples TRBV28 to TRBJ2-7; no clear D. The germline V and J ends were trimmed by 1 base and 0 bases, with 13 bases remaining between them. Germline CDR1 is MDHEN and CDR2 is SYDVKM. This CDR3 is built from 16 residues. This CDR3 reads CASSLYPDSRSYEQYF. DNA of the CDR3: TGTGCCAGCAGTTTATACCCAGACTCGCGCTCCTACGAGCAGTACTTC.

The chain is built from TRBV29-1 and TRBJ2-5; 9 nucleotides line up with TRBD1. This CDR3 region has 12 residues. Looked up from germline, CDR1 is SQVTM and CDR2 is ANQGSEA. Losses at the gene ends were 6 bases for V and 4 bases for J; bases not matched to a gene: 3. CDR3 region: CSVETGGETQYF. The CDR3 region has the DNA TGCAGCGTCGAGACAGGGGGAGAGACCCAGTACTTC. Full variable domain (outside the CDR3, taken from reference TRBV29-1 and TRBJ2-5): SAVISQKPSRDICQRGTSLTIQCQVDSQVTMMFWYRQQPGQSLTLIATANQGSEATYESGFVIDKFPISRPNLTFSTLTVSNMSPEDSSIYLCSVETGGETQYFGPGTRLLVL.

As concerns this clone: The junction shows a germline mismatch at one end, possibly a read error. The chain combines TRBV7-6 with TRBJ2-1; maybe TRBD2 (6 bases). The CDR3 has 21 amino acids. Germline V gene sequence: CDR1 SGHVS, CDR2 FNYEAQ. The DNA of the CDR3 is TGTGCCAGCAGTCCCTATGCCTGGGAGGACTCGGAGGGTCGGAGGTACAATGAGCAGCTCTTC. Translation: CASSPYAWEDSEGRRYNEQLF.

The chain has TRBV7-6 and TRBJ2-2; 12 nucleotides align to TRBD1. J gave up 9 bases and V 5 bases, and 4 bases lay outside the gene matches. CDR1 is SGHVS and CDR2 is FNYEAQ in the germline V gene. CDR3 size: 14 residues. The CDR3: CASSPGQGARELFF. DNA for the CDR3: TGTGCCAGCAGCCCGGGACAGGGGGCCAGGGAGCTGTTTTTT.

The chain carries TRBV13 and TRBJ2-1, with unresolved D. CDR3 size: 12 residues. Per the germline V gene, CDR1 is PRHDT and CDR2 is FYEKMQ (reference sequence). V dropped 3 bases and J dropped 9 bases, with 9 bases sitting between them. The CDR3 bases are TGTGCCAGCAGCTTTTTTGGCCTTGAGCAGTTCTTC. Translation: CASSFFGLEQFF.

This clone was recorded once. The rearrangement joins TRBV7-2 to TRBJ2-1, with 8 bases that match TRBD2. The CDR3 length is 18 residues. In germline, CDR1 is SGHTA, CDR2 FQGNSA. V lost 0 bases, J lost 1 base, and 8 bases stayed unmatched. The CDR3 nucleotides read TGTGCCAGCAGCTTAGCGGTTCTAGCGGGTAATTCCTACAATGAGCAGTTCTTC. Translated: CASSLAVLAGNSYNEQFF.

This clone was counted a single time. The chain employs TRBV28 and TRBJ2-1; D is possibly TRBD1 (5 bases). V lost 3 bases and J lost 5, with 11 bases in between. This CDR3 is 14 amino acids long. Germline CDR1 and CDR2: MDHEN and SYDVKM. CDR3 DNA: TGTGCCAGCAGTTTCTTACAGGTGAACAATGAGCAGTTCTTC. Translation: CASSFLQVNNEQFF.